This T cell receptor (beta chain) was identified in a study of blood T cell repertoires in COVID-19. On the study more broadly: The samples span acute and convalescent COVID-19 from the United States, Italy and Spain. T cells, B-cell-depleted T cells, or PBMCs provided the cDNA or gDNA that served as material.

After removal of 0 bases from V and 2 bases from J, the junction contained 0 bases not matched to a gene. In germline, CDR1 is MNHEY, CDR2 SMNVEV (reference sequence). This CDR3 has 15 amino acids. As processed by the authors: Reference gene primer amplification gave estimated nucleated cell counts. Using immunoSEQ multiplex PCR, the repertoire was profiled, and TCRdb retains in-frame clones only, with some absent. V and J calls and clone size are copied from that table; D and trimming were computed from the DNA. This table holds about 28,000 clones, around 90% found once. This clone was found once. The sequencing input was peripheral blood. The TCR comes from a human donor in a cohort sampled during active COVID-19. The V gene is TRBV27, the J gene TRBJ2-7, with 11 bases matching TRBD1. The chain's CDR3 is CASSLSGQGAYEQYF. CDR3 DNA: TGTGCCAGCAGTTTATCGGGACAGGGGGCCTACGAGCAGTACTTC.